One sample yielded the 7 T cell receptor beta chains listed below, sequenced in a study of molecular identifiers for immune sequencing clone quantification. TCRdb passed the PCR reads through MiXCR, listing each CDR3 protein once. Of 90,000 or so distinct CDR3 sequences listed, roughly a fifth are singletons. Source material: naive CD8+ T cells from blood, with Jurkat cell RNA spiked in. Subset denoted: FACS-sorted CD8+CD4-CCR7+CD45RA+ naive T cells. These TCRs come from a human donor in good health. Some libraries in this study had Jurkat cell RNA spiked in.

The table lists this clonotype with many counts. CDR3 sequence reads: CASSLPPGADTQYF. The CDR3 DNA is TGTGCCAGCAGCTTGCCTCCTGGGGCAGATACGCAGTATTTT. The rearrangement joins TRBV13 to TRBJ2-3; D is unresolved. V was trimmed by 3 bases and J by 4 bases, leaving 11 bases between them. Per the germline V gene, CDR1 is PRHDT and CDR2 is FYEKMQ (reference sequence). This CDR3 region has 14 residues.

This clonotype was detected ten times or more. V gene TRBV7-9 combines with J gene TRBJ2-7, with D hard to call. The CDR3 runs to 12 residues. Germline lookup yields CDR1 SEHNR and CDR2 FQNEAQ (reference sequence). Trimming took 1 base from V and 6 from J, leaving 7 bases between them. The CDR3: CASSLGLVEQYF. The CDR3 bases are TGTGCCAGCAGCTTAGGTTTGGTCGAGCAGTACTTC. The full variable domain, in which reference TRBV7-9 and TRBJ2-7 provide the parts outside the CDR3, is DTGVSQNPRHKITKRGQNVTFRCDPISEHNRLYWYRQTLGQGPEFLTYFQNEAQLEKSRLLSDRFSAERPKGSFSTLEIQRTEQGDSAMYLCASSLGLVEQYFGPGTRLTVT.

This clonotype was counted many times. Here the CDR3 reads CATRPPGTDTQYF. In DNA form, the CDR3 reads TGTGCCACCAGACCCCCGGGGACAGATACGCAGTATTTT. The chain joins TRBV24-1 to TRBJ2-3, with a tentative D call TRBD2 (5 bases). Germline V gene sequence: CDR1 KGHDR, CDR2 SFDVKD. V lost 7 bases and J lost 3, with 10 bases in between. The CDR3 has 13 amino acids.

This clonotype has at least ten counts. The rearrangement joins TRBV7-9 to TRBJ2-2; D is unclear. The CDR3 length is 11 residues. CDR1 SEHNR and CDR2 FQNEAQ come from the germline V gene (reference sequence). The V and J ends lost 8 bases and 0 bases respectively, with 1 base between them. CDR3 loop: CASANTGELFF. The CDR3 nucleotides read TGTGCCAGCGCGAACACCGGGGAGCTGTTTTTT.

At least ten counts were recorded for this clonotype. The chain uses TRBV6-2 or TRBV6-3 and TRBJ1-1, with a weak D call TRBD1 (5 bases). Per the germline V gene, CDR1 is MNHEY and CDR2 is SVGEGT. The CDR3 consists of 13 residues. The V gene lost 2 bases and the J gene lost 6 bases, with 10 bases spanning the gap. CDR3 protein: CASSYGGPAEAFF. CDR3 DNA: TGTGCCAGCAGTTACGGGGGTCCGGCTGAAGCTTTCTTT.

This clonotype was seen more than once but under ten times. The chain joins TRBV12-3 or TRBV12-4 to TRBJ2-5; 7 bases line up with TRBD1. The V gene end was trimmed by 2 bases and the J gene end by 2 bases; junction bases not matched to a gene: 2. The CDR3 has 14 residues. As DNA, the CDR3 is TGTGCCAGCAGTTTAAGACAGGGTCAAGAGACCCAGTACTTC. It specifies CASSLRQGQETQYF.

To note about this clonotype: A much larger clone differs from this one at a single base, so this may be a read error. CDR3 DNA sequence: TGTGCCAGCAGCCAAGGGACAGGCACGAGCTATGGCTACACCTTC. Translated: CASSQGTGTSYGYTF. The chain joins TRBV7-9 to TRBJ1-2, with 8 bases fitting TRBD1. The germline V gene has CDR1 SEHNR and CDR2 FQNEAQ (reference sequence). The CDR3 has 15 amino acids. The J segment lost 4 bases and the V segment lost 5 bases, leaving 9 bases of the junction unmatched.